This T cell receptor (beta chain) was retrieved from a study of identical twins. A word on this clonotype: Its specificity is unknown.

In TCRdb, the 5' RACE reads were re-called with MiXCR into one record per CDR3 protein. Seen here are roughly 710,000 distinct CDR3 sequences, less than 7% observed once, and the top ten hold 1.5% to 2%. Study results and caveats: Cross-sectional statistical analysis, not tracking of the same donors, underpinned the conclusions. Excess sharing between twins was weaker in beta out-of-frame sequences.

This receptor was identified in a young man in good health. Sequencing input: naive T cells sorted from blood.

CDR3 residues: CASSPKSGRSDDNEQFF. CDR3 in DNA: TGTGCCAGCAGCCCTAAAAGCGGGAGAAGCGATGACAATGAGCAGTTCTTC. The chain employs TRBV12-3 or TRBV12-4 and TRBJ2-1; TRBD2 matches at 8 bases. The CDR3 contains 17 residues. Unmatched junction bases numbered 15, after V lost 6 bases and J lost 5 bases.